These 30 T cell receptor beta chains originate from one sample sequenced in a study of T cells in Graves' hyperthyroidism and ophthalmopathy. Regions amplified from RNA transcripts were the TCR beta CDR3 regions. HTBI primers drove first-round RT-PCR of the TCR CDR3. TCRdb independently ran MiXCR on the multiplex PCR reads; one entry per CDR3 protein. The repertoire holds under 450,000 distinct CDR3 sequences, with approximately 14% as singletons. Sequenced input: blood. The receptors shown here come from a woman younger than 35 with Graves' hyperthyroidism.

Details on this clonotype: Being one base from a much bigger clone, this may be a read error. This sequence joins TRBV6-2 or TRBV6-3 and TRBJ2-1; 8 bases agree with TRBD2. Germline V CDR1 and CDR2: MNHEY, SVGEGT. This CDR3 spans 13 amino acids. The V segment lost 7 bases and the J segment 13 bases; nucleotides outside the gene matches: 12. CDR3 nucleotides: TGTGCCAGCACCTACTCCGGGGGGGACGTACAGTTCTTC. Translated: CASTYSGGDVQFF.

This clonotype has at least ten counts. The V and J genes are TRBV3-1 and TRBJ1-3, with D maybe TRBD1 (6 bases). The ends were cut back, 6 bases at V and 0 bases at J, with 12 bases in the middle. The CDR3 is 15 residues long. CDR1 and CDR2 from the germline V gene are LGHDT and YNNKEL (reference sequence). This CDR3 reads CASSKQGPSGNTIYF. In DNA form, the CDR3 reads TGTGCCAGCAGTAAACAGGGACCCTCTGGAAACACCATATATTTT. Supplemented by reference TRBV3-1 and TRBJ1-3, the full variable domain reads DTAVSQTPKYLVTQMGNDKSIKCEQNLGHDTMYWYKQDSKKFLKIMFSYNNKELIINETVPNRFSPKSPDKAHLNLHINSLELGDSAVYFCASSKQGPSGNTIYFGEGSWLTVV.

This clonotype was recorded only once. The chain links TRBV27 to TRBJ2-7; 9 positions match TRBD1. V shed 8 bases, J shed 4 bases, and the junction held 9 bases outside the gene matches. Looked up from germline, CDR1 is MNHEY and CDR2 is SMNVEV (reference sequence). This CDR3 has 14 residues. CDR3 coding DNA: TGTGCCAGCGCGGGACAGGGAAGGAAGTACGAGCAGTACTTC. Amino acids: CASAGQGRKYEQYF.

There are a few counts of this clonotype. V gene TRBV18 combines with J gene TRBJ2-5; 8 nucleotides align to TRBD1. The CDR3 is 15 amino acids. V shed 3 bases and J 3 bases; nucleotides not matched to a gene: 6. Germline V lookup: CDR1 KGHSH, CDR2 LQKENI. The CDR3 loop reads CASSPSTGGEETQYF. The CDR3 region has the DNA TGTGCCAGCTCACCCAGCACAGGGGGAGAAGAGACCCAGTACTTC.

The table lists this clonotype with many counts. The chain uses TRBV6-1 and TRBJ2-2, with D uncertain. Germline lookup yields CDR1 MNHNS and CDR2 SASEGT. V lost 7 bases to trimming and J lost 7 bases, with 16 bases between them. This CDR3 has 14 residues. The CDR3, as DNA: TGTGCCAGCACCCCGGTAAATTACGGCGGGGAGCTGTTTTTT. Its translation is CASTPVNYGGELFF.

In this sample, this clonotype turned up many times. The gene calls are TRBV27 and TRBJ2-1, with 12 bases identical to TRBD2. V was clipped by 4 bases and J by 9 bases; unmatched bases: 10. CDR1 and CDR2 from the germline V gene are MNHEY and SMNVEV (reference sequence). The CDR3 totals 16 residues. CDR3 nucleotide sequence: TGTGCCAGCAGTTCCAAACTAGCGGGAGGAACTGGTGAGCAGTTCTTC. Translated: CASSSKLAGGTGEQFF.

Ten or more counts support this clonotype. V is TRBV12-3 or TRBV12-4 and J is TRBJ1-2; TRBD1 might be the D (6 bases). V dropped 9 bases and J dropped 4 bases, with 18 bases sitting between them. This CDR3 has 14 amino acids. The CDR3 nucleotides read TGTGCCAGTAGCACAGGGTCAGTAGGCTATGGCTACACCTTC. Its translation: CASSTGSVGYGYTF.

Ten or more counts support this clonotype. The chain links TRBV10-3 to TRBJ1-2; the D is unclear. The germline CDR1 and CDR2 sequences are ENHRY and SYGVKD. CDR3 length: 13 residues. Deletions cut 0 bases from V and 6 bases from J, with 8 bases between. The CDR3 spells CAISESQDHGYTF. CDR3 nucleotides: TGTGCCATCAGTGAGTCCCAGGACCATGGCTACACCTTC.

This clonotype appeared many times. J is TRBJ1-6 and V is TRBV10-3, with unresolved D. The CDR3 consists of 15 residues. Germline V gene sequence: CDR1 ENHRY, CDR2 SYGVKD. Deletions cut 2 bases from V and 9 bases from J, with 14 bases between. CDR3 amino acids: CAISETSPGVSPLHF. DNA of the CDR3: TGTGCCATCAGTGAGACGTCCCCGGGAGTTTCACCCCTCCACTTT.

The table lists this clonotype with many counts. Since a much larger clone is just one base distant, this may be a read error. V is TRBV7-2 and J is TRBJ1-2; D uncertain. Germline CDR1 SGHTA, CDR2 FQGNSA. The CDR3 is 17 residues long. The V end was cut by 0 bases, the J end by 3 bases, with 17 bases between. Written as DNA, the CDR3 is TGTGCCAGCAGCTTAGCGACTGGTAGGCGGGTGTACTATGGCTACACCTTC. As protein: CASSLATGRRVYYGYTF.

This chain links TRBV12-3 or TRBV12-4 with TRBJ2-5; D is unresolved. The CDR3 is 13 residues long. The germline V and J ends were trimmed by 6 bases and 4 bases, with 12 bases remaining between them. Here the CDR3 DNA reads TGTGCCAGCAGACTCCAAGACGGAGAGACCCAGTACTTC. Its protein product is CASRLQDGETQYF.

This clonotype was recorded many times. V usage is TRBV7-2 and J usage is TRBJ2-3; D might be TRBD2 (5 bases). CDR3 length: 16 residues. The germline gives CDR1 SGHTA, CDR2 FQGNSA. V gave up 1 base and J gave up 2 bases, with 13 bases separating them. The CDR3 sequence: CASSLGRSGYTDTQYF. Written as DNA, the CDR3 is TGTGCCAGCAGCTTAGGTCGTTCGGGATACACAGATACGCAGTATTTT. Full variable domain (outside the CDR3, taken from reference TRBV7-2 and TRBJ2-3): GAGVSQSPSNKVTEKGKDVELRCDPISGHTALYWYRQSLGQGLEFLIYFQGNSAPDKSGLPSDRFSAERTGGSVSTLTIQRTQQEDSAVYLCASSLGRSGYTDTQYFGPGTRLTVL.

This clonotype was seen many times. The chain employs TRBV29-1 and TRBJ2-5, with TRBD2 matching 9 bases. The CDR3 totals 13 residues. The V segment lost 4 bases and the J segment 5 bases; nucleotides outside the gene matches: 5. Germline values: CDR1 SQVTM, CDR2 ANQGSEA. The chain's CDR3 is CSVVGGLAETQYF. The CDR3 nucleotides are TGCAGCGTTGTTGGGGGACTAGCTGAGACCCAGTACTTC.

This clonotype was seen at least ten times. The V call is TRBV2, the J call TRBJ2-3; 10 bases line up with TRBD2. CDR1 is SNHLY, CDR2 FYNNEI, per germline. V lost 6 bases to trimming and J lost 2 bases; unmatched junction nucleotides: 8. This CDR3 contains 16 residues. CDR3 in amino acids: CASRRTSGSFTDTQYF. The CDR3 DNA follows: TGTGCCAGCAGACGGACTAGCGGATCATTCACAGATACGCAGTATTTT. The whole variable domain, remainder taken from reference TRBV2 and TRBJ2-3, is EPEVTQTPSHQVTQMGQEVILRCVPISNHLYFYWYRQILGQKVEFLVSFYNNEISEKSEIFDDQFSVERPDGSNFTLKIRSTKLEDSAMYFCASRRTSGSFTDTQYFGPGTRLTVL.

Ten or more counts support this clonotype. The chain carries TRBV15 and TRBJ1-2; 7 bases are a match to TRBD1. Germline CDR1 reads LNHNV; CDR2 reads YYDKDF (reference sequence). J was trimmed by 3 bases and V by 3 bases; bases with no gene match: 10. This CDR3 has 16 residues. CDR3 in amino acids: CATSRETGKVDYGYTF. The CDR3 DNA sequence: TGTGCCACCAGCAGGGAGACAGGGAAAGTGGACTATGGCTACACCTTC.

With respect to this clonotype: A much bigger clone sits one base away, suggesting this may be a read error. The chain carries TRBV29-1 and TRBJ1-5; D gene uncertain. The CDR3 has 12 amino acids. Germline CDR1 is SQVTM and CDR2 is ANQGSEA. The CDR3 region is CSVVDPGQPQDF. In DNA, the CDR3 is TGCAGCGTTGTAGACCCGGGTCAGCCCCAGGATTTT.

This clonotype was seen repeatedly, ten times or more. The rearrangement joins TRBV3-1 to TRBJ2-3, with 10 bases fitting TRBD1. Per the germline V gene, CDR1 is LGHDT and CDR2 is YNNKEL (reference sequence). V shed 2 bases, J shed 2 bases, and the junction held 7 bases outside the gene matches. The CDR3 length is 17 residues. CDR3 loop: CASSQPRTGGYTDTQYF. CDR3 nucleotides: TGTGCCAGCAGCCAACCCCGGACAGGGGGATACACAGATACGCAGTATTTT.

There are many counts of this clonotype. V and J are TRBV6-1 and TRBJ2-2, with 9 bases aligning to TRBD1. CDR1 is MNHNS, CDR2 SASEGT, per germline. The CDR3 spans 15 residues. The J segment lost 6 bases and the V segment lost 8 bases, leaving 10 bases of the junction unmatched. This chain's CDR3 is CASQTGTGFPGELFF. CDR3 nucleotide sequence: TGTGCCAGCCAGACCGGGACAGGGTTTCCCGGGGAGCTGTTTTTT.

In its sample, this clonotype was seen many times. This chain joins TRBV6-1 and TRBJ2-7; a weak D match, TRBD1 (5 bases). The V end was cut by 7 bases, the J end by 3 bases, with 10 bases between. The germline V gene encodes CDR1 MNHNS and CDR2 SASEGT. This CDR3 spans 12 amino acids. In DNA form, the CDR3 reads TGTGCCAGCACCCAGGGTTACTACGAGCAGTACTTC. Protein sequence: CASTQGYYEQYF.

Note on this clonotype: A single base separates this from a much larger clone, so it may be a read error. This chain uses TRBV3-1 with TRBJ2-2; possibly TRBD1 for D (6 bases). Trimming removed 1 base from V and 9 bases from J, with 12 bases in between. Germline V gene sequence: CDR1 LGHDT, CDR2 YNNKEL (reference sequence). This CDR3 has 14 residues. The CDR3 loop reads CASSQGGGTRELFF. The CDR3 coding sequence is TGTGCCAGCAGCCAAGGAGGGGGTACCCGGGAGCTGTTTTTT. Variable domain in full (rest from reference TRBV3-1 and TRBJ2-2): DTAVSQTPKYLVTQMGNDKSIKCEQNLGHDTMYWYKQDSKKFLKIMFSYNNKELIINETVPNRFSPKSPDKAHLNLHINSLELGDSAVYFCASSQGGGTRELFFGEGSRLTVL.

This clonotype was picked up many times. V and J are TRBV27 and TRBJ2-7; a possible D gene is TRBD1 (6 bases). Trimming took 4 bases from V and 0 from J, leaving 7 bases between them. Germline assignment: CDR1 MNHEY and CDR2 SMNVEV (reference sequence). This CDR3 spans 13 amino acids. DNA for the CDR3: TGTGCCAGCAGTTACAGGGTCTCCTACGAGCAGTACTTC. The encoded protein is CASSYRVSYEQYF.

This clonotype was counted ten times or more. The J gene is TRBJ1-4, the V gene TRBV7-9, with 7 bases that match TRBD1. V was pared by 5 bases and J by 8 bases, with 8 bases of the junction left unmatched. The CDR3 has 14 amino acids. Germline V gene lookup returns CDR1 SEHNR and CDR2 FQNEAQ (reference sequence). DNA of the CDR3: TGTGCCAGCAGCCACGGACAGGCCCGGGAAAAACTGTTTTTT. It encodes CASSHGQAREKLFF. Full variable domain (outside the CDR3, taken from reference TRBV7-9 and TRBJ1-4): DTGVSQNPRHKITKRGQNVTFRCDPISEHNRLYWYRQTLGQGPEFLTYFQNEAQLEKSRLLSDRFSAERPKGSFSTLEIQRTEQGDSAMYLCASSHGQAREKLFFGSGTQLSVL.

This clonotype was seen ten or more times. The V gene is TRBV12-3 or TRBV12-4, the J gene TRBJ2-1, with 9 bases lining up with TRBD2. There are 14 residues in the CDR3. Germline trimming cut 9 bases from V and 8 bases from J; bases unmatched to any gene: 11. CDR3 nucleotides: TGTGCCAGTAAACCGGGACTAGCCATCGATGAGCAGTTCTTC. It specifies CASKPGLAIDEQFF.

This sequence joins TRBV12-3 or TRBV12-4 and TRBJ2-7, with TRBD2 identical over 13 bases. The length of the CDR3 is 17 residues. Losses at the gene ends were 2 bases for V and 1 base for J; bases not matched to a gene: 5. The CDR3 region has the DNA TGTGCCAGCAGTTTACGACTAGCGGGAGGCCCTTCCTACGAGCAGTACTTC. Protein: CASSLRLAGGPSYEQYF.

The chain carries TRBV5-1 and TRBJ1-1, with D perhaps matching TRBD1 (6 bases). This CDR3 is built from 14 residues. Germline assignment: CDR1 SGHRS and CDR2 YFSETQ. The V gene lost 0 bases and the J gene lost 2 bases, with 8 bases spanning the gap. This chain's CDR3 is CASSLAQGNTEAFF. DNA of the CDR3: TGCGCCAGCAGCTTGGCACAGGGCAACACTGAAGCTTTCTTT.

This clonotype has just a few counts. This sequence joins TRBV20-1 and TRBJ2-1, with 7 bases aligning to TRBD2. V trimming: 5 bases; J trimming: 7 bases; junction bases outside the gene matches: 11. The germline V gene encodes CDR1 DFQATT and CDR2 SNEGSKA (reference sequence). This CDR3 is 14 amino acids long. CDR3 sequence: CSAHPGGGLNEQFF. Here the CDR3 DNA reads TGCAGTGCTCACCCGGGAGGCGGGTTAAATGAGCAGTTCTTC.

There are many counts of this clonotype. The CDR3 coding sequence is TGCAGTGCTAGAGACTCACAGGGGGCATCCTACGAGCAGTACTTC. It codes for CSARDSQGASYEQYF. This chain uses TRBV20-1 with TRBJ2-7; 9 nucleotides match TRBD1. The CDR3 length is 15 residues. Germline V gene sequence: CDR1 DFQATT, CDR2 SNEGSKA (reference sequence). The ends lost 0 bases at V and 1 base at J; junction bases unmatched: 4.

The chain recombines TRBV4-2 with TRBJ2-3; D remains unclear. Between the trimmed V and J ends, which lost 3 bases and 7 bases, there was a span of 8 bases. The CDR3 is 12 residues long. The V gene's germline CDR1 is LGHNA and CDR2 YNFKEQ. The CDR3 nucleotides are TGTGCCAGCAGCCAGCGTGAAAATACGCAGTATTTT. It encodes CASSQRENTQYF.

V usage is TRBV12-3 or TRBV12-4 and J usage is TRBJ2-7; tentative D call: TRBD2 (5 bases). Trimming stripped 3 bases from V and 0 bases from J, with 24 bases between. The CDR3 is 19 amino acids. CDR3 sequence reads: CASSLVFARPTNRSYEQYF. In nucleotides, the CDR3 is TGTGCCAGCAGTTTGGTCTTTGCCAGACCGACTAACCGCTCCTACGAGCAGTACTTC.

This clonotype was counted at least ten times. The V call is TRBV11-3, the J call TRBJ2-1; D is unclear. The V gene lost 5 bases and the J gene lost 9 bases, with 8 bases spanning the gap. CDR1 is SGHNT and CDR2 is YENEEA in the germline V gene. The CDR3 length is 11 residues. CDR3 protein: CASSPETEQFF. CDR3 bases: TGTGCCAGCAGCCCTGAGACTGAGCAGTTCTTC.